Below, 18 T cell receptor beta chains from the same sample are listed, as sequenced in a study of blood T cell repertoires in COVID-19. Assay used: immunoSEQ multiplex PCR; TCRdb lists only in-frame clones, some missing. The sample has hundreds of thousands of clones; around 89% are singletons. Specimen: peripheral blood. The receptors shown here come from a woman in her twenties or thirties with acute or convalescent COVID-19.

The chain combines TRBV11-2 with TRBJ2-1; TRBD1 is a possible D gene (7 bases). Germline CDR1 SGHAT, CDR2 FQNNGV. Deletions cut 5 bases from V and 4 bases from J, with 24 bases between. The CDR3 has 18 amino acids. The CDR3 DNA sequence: TGTGCCAGCAGCACCCAGAGAGGGGGCGGGGCCGGTTACAATGAGCAGTTCTTC. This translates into CASSTQRGGGAGYNEQFF.

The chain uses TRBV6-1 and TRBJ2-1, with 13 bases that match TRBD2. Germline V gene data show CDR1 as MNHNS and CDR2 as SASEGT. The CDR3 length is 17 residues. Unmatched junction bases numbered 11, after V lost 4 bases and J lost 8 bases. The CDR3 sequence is CASSVALTSGGAYEQFF. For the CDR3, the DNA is TGTGCCAGCAGTGTCGCCCTAACTAGCGGGGGGGCCTATGAGCAGTTCTTC.

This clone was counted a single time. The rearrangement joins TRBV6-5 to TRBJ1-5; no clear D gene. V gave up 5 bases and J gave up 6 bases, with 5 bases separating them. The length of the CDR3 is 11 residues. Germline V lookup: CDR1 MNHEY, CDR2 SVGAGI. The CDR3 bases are TGTGCCAGCAGTCGAGGTCAGCCCCAGCATTTT. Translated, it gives CASSRGQPQHF.

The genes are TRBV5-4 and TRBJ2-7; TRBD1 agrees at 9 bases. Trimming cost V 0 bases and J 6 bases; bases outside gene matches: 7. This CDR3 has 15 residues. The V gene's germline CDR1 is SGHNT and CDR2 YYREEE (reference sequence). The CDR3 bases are TGTGCCAGCAGCTTGGAAGGACAGGGGCCTCTCGAGCAGTACTTC. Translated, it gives CASSLEGQGPLEQYF.

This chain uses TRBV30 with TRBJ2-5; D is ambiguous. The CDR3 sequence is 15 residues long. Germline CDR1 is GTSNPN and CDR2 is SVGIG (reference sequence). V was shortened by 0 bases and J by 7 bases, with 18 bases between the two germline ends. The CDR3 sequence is CAWSVPRLTMGTQYF. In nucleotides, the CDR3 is TGTGCCTGGAGTGTCCCCCGACTGACGATGGGGACCCAGTACTTC. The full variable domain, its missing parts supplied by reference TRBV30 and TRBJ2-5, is SQTIHQWPATLVQPVGSPLSLECTVEGTSNPNLYWYRQAAGRGLQLLFYSVGIGQISSEVPQNLSASRPQDRQFILSSKKLLLSDSGFYLCAWSVPRLTMGTQYFGPGTRLLVL.

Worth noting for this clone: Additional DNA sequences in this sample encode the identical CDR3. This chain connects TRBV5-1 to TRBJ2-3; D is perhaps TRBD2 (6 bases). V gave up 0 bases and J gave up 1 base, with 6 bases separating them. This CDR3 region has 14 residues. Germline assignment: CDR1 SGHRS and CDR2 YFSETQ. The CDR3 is CASSLAGGTDTQYF. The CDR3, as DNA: TGCGCCAGCAGCTTGGCGGGAGGCACAGATACGCAGTATTTT.

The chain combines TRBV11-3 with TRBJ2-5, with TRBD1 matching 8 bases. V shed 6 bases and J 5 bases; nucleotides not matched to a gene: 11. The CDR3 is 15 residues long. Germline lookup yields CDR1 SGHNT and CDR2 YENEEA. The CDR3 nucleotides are TGTGCCAGCAGTCGCACAGGGGGGATTGGGGAGACCCAGTACTTC. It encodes CASSRTGGIGETQYF.

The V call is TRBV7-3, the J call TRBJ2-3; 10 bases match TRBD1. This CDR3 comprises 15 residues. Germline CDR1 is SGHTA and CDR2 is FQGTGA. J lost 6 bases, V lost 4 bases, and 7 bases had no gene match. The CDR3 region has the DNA TGTGCCAGCAGCTCGCAAGACAGGGGGCAGGATACGCAGTATTTT. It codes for CASSSQDRGQDTQYF. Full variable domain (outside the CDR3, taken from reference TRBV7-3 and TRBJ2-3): GAGVSQTPSNKVTEKGKYVELRCDPISGHTALYWYRQSLGQGPEFLIYFQGTGAADDSGLPNDRFFAVRPEGSVSTLKIQRTERGDSAVYLCASSSQDRGQDTQYFGPGTRLTVL.

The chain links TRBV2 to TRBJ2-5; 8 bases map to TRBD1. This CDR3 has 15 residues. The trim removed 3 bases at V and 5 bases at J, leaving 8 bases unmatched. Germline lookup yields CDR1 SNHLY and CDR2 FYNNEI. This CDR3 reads CASSEGGRGRETQYF. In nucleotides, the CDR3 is TGTGCCAGCAGTGAGGGGGGCAGGGGGCGGGAGACCCAGTACTTC.

The CDR3 protein is CASLGGSDEKLFF. As DNA, the CDR3 is TGTGCCAGCCTAGGGGGCTCGGATGAAAAACTGTTTTTT. This chain uses TRBV27 with TRBJ1-4; TRBD1 matches at 7 bases. J lost 6 bases, V lost 8 bases, and 6 bases had no gene match. This CDR3 is 13 amino acids long. Germline CDR1 reads MNHEY; CDR2 reads SMNVEV (reference sequence).

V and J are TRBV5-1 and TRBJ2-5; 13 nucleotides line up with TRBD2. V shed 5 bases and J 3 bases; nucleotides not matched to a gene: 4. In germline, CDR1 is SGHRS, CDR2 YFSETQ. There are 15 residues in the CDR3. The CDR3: CASSPGLAGKETQYF. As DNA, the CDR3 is TGCGCCAGCAGTCCGGGACTAGCGGGGAAAGAGACCCAGTACTTC.

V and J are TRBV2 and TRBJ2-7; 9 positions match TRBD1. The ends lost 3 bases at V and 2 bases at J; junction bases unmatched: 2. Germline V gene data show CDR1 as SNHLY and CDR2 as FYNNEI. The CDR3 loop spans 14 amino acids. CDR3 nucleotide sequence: TGTGCCAGCAGTGATGGGACAGGGACCTACGAGCAGTACTTC. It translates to CASSDGTGTYEQYF.

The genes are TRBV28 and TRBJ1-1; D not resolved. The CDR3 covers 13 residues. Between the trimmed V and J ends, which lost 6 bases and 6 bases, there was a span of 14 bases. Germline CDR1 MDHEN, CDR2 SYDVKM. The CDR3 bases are TGTGCCAGCAGCGGAGAAGAGAGAGCTGAAGCTTTCTTT. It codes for CASSGEERAEAFF.

The CDR3 DNA reads as TGCGCCAGCACCAGCACAGGGGTTGGCGAAAAACTGTTTTTT. It is translated as CASTSTGVGEKLFF. The chain combines TRBV5-1 with TRBJ1-4; TRBD1 agrees at 7 bases. Germline V gene lookup returns CDR1 SGHRS and CDR2 YFSETQ. V lost 6 bases to trimming and J lost 8 bases; unmatched junction nucleotides: 10. The CDR3 is made up of 14 amino acids.

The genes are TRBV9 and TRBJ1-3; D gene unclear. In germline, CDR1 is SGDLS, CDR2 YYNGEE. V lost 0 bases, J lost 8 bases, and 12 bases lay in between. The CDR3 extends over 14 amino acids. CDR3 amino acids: CASSVGGGGDTIYF. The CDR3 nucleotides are TGTGCCAGCAGCGTAGGTGGTGGCGGAGACACCATATATTTT.

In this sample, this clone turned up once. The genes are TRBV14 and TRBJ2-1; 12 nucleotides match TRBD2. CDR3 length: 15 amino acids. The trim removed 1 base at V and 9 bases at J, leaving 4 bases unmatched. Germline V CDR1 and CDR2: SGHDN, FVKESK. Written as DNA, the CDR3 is TGTGCCAGCAGCCAAGCTAGCGGGGGGGCCGGTGAGCAGTTCTTC. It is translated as CASSQASGGAGEQFF.

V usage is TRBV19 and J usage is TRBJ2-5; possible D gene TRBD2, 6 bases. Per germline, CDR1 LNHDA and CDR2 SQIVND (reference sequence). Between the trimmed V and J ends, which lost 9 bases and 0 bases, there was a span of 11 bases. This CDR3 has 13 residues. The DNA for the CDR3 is TGTGCCAGCTCCCGGGACTACCAAGAGACCCAGTACTTC. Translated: CASSRDYQETQYF.

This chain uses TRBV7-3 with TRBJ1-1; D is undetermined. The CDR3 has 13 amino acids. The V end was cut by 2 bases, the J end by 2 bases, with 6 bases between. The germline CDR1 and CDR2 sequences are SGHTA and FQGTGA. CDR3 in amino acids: CASSLERNTEAFF. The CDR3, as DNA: TGTGCCAGCAGCTTAGAGAGAAACACTGAAGCTTTCTTT. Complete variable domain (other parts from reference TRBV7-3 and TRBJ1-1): GAGVSQTPSNKVTEKGKYVELRCDPISGHTALYWYRQSLGQGPEFLIYFQGTGAADDSGLPNDRFFAVRPEGSVSTLKIQRTERGDSAVYLCASSLERNTEAFFGQGTRLTVV.